The 6 T cell receptor beta chains below were found in one sample sequenced in a study of T cell responses to AZD1222 COVID-19 vaccine. Assay used: immunoSEQ multiplex PCR; TCRdb lists only in-frame clones, some missing. The data hold about 120,000 clones, with 80% to 90% observed a single time. The material sequenced was peripheral blood, taken on day 0 of AZD1222 vaccination. These receptor sequences come from an adult in good health.

The chain uses TRBV7-2 and TRBJ2-4; no reliable D call. Trimming took 3 bases from V and 0 from J, leaving 12 bases between them. This CDR3 has 16 residues. Per the germline V gene, CDR1 is SGHTA and CDR2 is FQGNSA. CDR3 bases: TGTGCCAGCAGCTTCCCGGCCCTACAAGCCAAAAACATTCAGTACTTC. It is translated as CASSFPALQAKNIQYF.

The V gene is TRBV6-2 or TRBV6-3, the J gene TRBJ1-2, with D maybe TRBD1 (6 bases). Trimming cost V 4 bases and J 2 bases, with 17 bases left between them. The CDR3 covers 16 residues. The V gene's germline CDR1 is MNHEY and CDR2 SVGEGT. CDR3: CASSSAWGPTNYGYTF. The DNA for the CDR3 is TGTGCCAGCAGTTCGGCTTGGGGGCCTACAAACTATGGCTACACCTTC.

This clone was recorded once. The gene calls are TRBV6-5 and TRBJ1-1, with no clear D. Trimming took off 8 bases at V and 4 bases at J, with 14 bases between the two ends. The CDR3 runs 13 residues. Germline loops: CDR1 MNHEY, CDR2 SVGAGI. The CDR3 coding sequence is TGTGCCAGCGTACTCGGCCTCAGCACTGAAGCTTTCTTT. Translating it yields CASVLGLSTEAFF.

This clone was picked up a small number of times. The V and J genes are TRBV19 and TRBJ1-5; 8 bases are a match to TRBD1. The germline CDR1 and CDR2 sequences are LNHDA and SQIVND (reference sequence). CDR3 size: 14 residues. Trimming at V came to 3 bases and at J to 4 bases, leaving 2 bases not matched to a gene. The CDR3 bases are TGTGCCAGTAGTATCCGGGACAGGAATCAGCCCCAGCATTTT. Protein product: CASSIRDRNQPQHF.

The chain employs TRBV20-1 and TRBJ1-2; no clear D gene. The CDR3 length is 9 residues. With 5 bases removed from V and 6 bases from J, the gap between germline ends came to 4 bases. The germline V gene encodes CDR1 DFQATT and CDR2 SNEGSKA (reference sequence). CDR3 nucleotides: TGCAGTGCTTCTAATGGCTACACCTTC. It yields the protein CSASNGYTF.

The count of this clone is one. This chain uses TRBV9 with TRBJ1-2; D is unclear. Germline V gives CDR1 SGDLS, CDR2 YYNGEE. The CDR3 has 17 amino acids. V gave up 0 bases and J gave up 0 bases, with 15 bases separating them. CDR3 region: CASSVAPQTLANYGYTF. DNA of the CDR3: TGTGCCAGCAGCGTAGCTCCACAAACTTTAGCTAACTATGGCTACACCTTC.